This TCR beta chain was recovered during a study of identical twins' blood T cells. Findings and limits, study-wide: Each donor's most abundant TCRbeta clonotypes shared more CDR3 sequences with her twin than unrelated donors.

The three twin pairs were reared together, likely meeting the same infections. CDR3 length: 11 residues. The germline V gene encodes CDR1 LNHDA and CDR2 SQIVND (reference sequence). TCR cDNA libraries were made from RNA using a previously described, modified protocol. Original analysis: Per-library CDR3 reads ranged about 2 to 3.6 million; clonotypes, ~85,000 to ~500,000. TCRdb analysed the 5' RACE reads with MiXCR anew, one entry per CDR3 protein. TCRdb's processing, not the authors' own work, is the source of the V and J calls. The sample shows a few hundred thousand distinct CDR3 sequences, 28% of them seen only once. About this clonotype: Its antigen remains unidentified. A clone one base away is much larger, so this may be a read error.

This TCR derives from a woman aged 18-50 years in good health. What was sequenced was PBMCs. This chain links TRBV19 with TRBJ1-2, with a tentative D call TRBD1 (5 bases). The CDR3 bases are TGTGCCAGTAGTTTGGGACCTGGCTACGCCTTC. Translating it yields CASSLGPGYAF.